This T cell receptor (beta chain) was sequenced for a study of blood T cells in healthy people across ages. Germline V gives CDR1 SGDLS, CDR2 YYNGEE. This CDR3 spans 15 amino acids. V was shortened by 4 bases and J by 4 bases, with 14 bases between the two germline ends. With a J-beta primer mix and a sample-barcoded 5' primer, a second PCR ran 7 to 11 cycles. From the 5' RACE reads, TCRdb called clonotypes with MiXCR, one entry per CDR3 protein. The table records around 1,000,000 distinct CDR3 sequences, about 25% of them present only once. Isolated per sample were at least 7 million PBMCs. The extraction recovered at least 5.5 micrograms of total RNA per sample. These data are also associated with another study on T cells of mothers and their children. That paper states: The sample comes from some 10 healthy Caucasian donors: mothers and children. Reads obtained per mother exceeded 10 million TCR beta CDR3 reads, with roughly 3.3 million obtained per child.

This receptor was taken from a girl aged 2-10 years in good health. V is TRBV9 and J is TRBJ2-2, with D tentatively TRBD2 (6 bases). Sequencing was carried out using blood. Here the CDR3 DNA reads TGTGCCAGCAGCCTCGGAGGGGCGGCCACCGGGGAGCTGTTTTTT. Its translation is CASSLGGAATGELFF.